The 2 T cell receptor beta chains in this list originate from one sample, sequenced in a study of metastatic and nonmetastatic thyroid tumors. TCRdb redid the clone calls on the PCR reads using MiXCR. Found here are 50,000 to 60,000 clones, more than 15% of them singletons; the top ten hold about 2.7%. No patient received treatment before thyroid surgery. The specimen sequenced was blood. All receptors come from a female donor with papillary thyroid cancer or a benign thyroid nodule (not recorded which). Some clones in this sample may be carry-over from other donors' samples.

A few counts support this clone. This sequence may be a read error, since a much larger clone differs from it by one base. V usage is TRBV20-1 and J usage is TRBJ1-1; D is unresolved. Trimming removed 3 bases from V and 4 bases from J, with 12 bases in between. Germline loops: CDR1 DFQATT, CDR2 SNEGSKA (reference sequence). CDR3 length: 13 residues. The CDR3 reads CSASLRVGTEAFF. The CDR3 region has the DNA TGCAGTGCTAGTCTAAGGGTAGGCACTGAAGCTTTCTTT.

This chain uses TRBV6-1 with TRBJ2-7, with a tentative D call TRBD2 (5 bases). The CDR3 is 15 residues long. The V end was cut by 0 bases, the J end by 2 bases, with 11 bases between. Germline loops: CDR1 MNHNS, CDR2 SASEGT. CDR3 loop: CASSEAPSCTYEQYF. DNA for the CDR3: TGTGCCAGCAGTGAAGCGCCTAGCTGTACCTACGAGCAGTACTTC.